Listed here are 12 T cell receptor beta chains from one sample, sequenced in a study of human T cells and chemical hapten exposure. TCRdb re-analysed the RACE reads in MiXCR, keeping a single row per CDR3 protein. This sample yields about 82,000 distinct CDR3 sequences, of which about 6.6% are seen a single time; approximately 1.2% belongs to the top ten. Time point reported: patch test 2, 6 weeks after DPC sensitization. Noted treatment: therapeutic diphenylcyclopropenone sensitization with weekly scalp DPC. The starting material was whole blood, obtained in connection with sensitization to the hapten diphenylcyclopropenone (DPC). These receptors were obtained from a woman younger than 45 with alopecia areata. Some clones in this sample may be carry-over from other donors' samples.

In this sample, this clonotype turned up a few times. The rearrangement joins TRBV20-1 to TRBJ2-2; possibly TRBD2 for D (6 bases). This CDR3 is built from 14 residues. Germline V lookup: CDR1 DFQATT, CDR2 SNEGSKA (reference sequence). Trimming cost V 4 bases and J 0 bases, with 9 bases left between them. The CDR3: CSANRGSNTGELFF. The CDR3 nucleotides read TGCAGTGCTAACCGGGGGTCGAACACCGGGGAGCTGTTTTTT.

The chain joins TRBV2 to TRBJ2-7, with D possibly TRBD1 on 5 matching bases. The V end was cut by 7 bases, the J end by 3 bases, with 22 bases between. Looked up from germline, CDR1 is SNHLY and CDR2 is FYNNEI. CDR3 length equals 16 residues. The CDR3 spells CASKGPGQGRLYEQYF. The CDR3 bases are TGTGCCAGCAAAGGCCCCGGTCAGGGTCGACTCTACGAGCAGTACTTC.

This clonotype was seen ten or more times. The J gene is TRBJ2-6, the V gene TRBV27, with TRBD1 identical over 10 bases. This CDR3 is 19 amino acids long. V was pared by 0 bases and J by 1 base, with 6 bases of the junction left unmatched. The germline CDR1 and CDR2 sequences are MNHEY and SMNVEV (reference sequence). The CDR3: CASSLSKGQGLSGANVLTF. CDR3 DNA sequence: TGTGCCAGCAGTTTATCGAAGGGACAGGGGCTTTCTGGGGCCAACGTCCTGACTTTC. Full variable domain (outside the CDR3, taken from reference TRBV27 and TRBJ2-6): EAQVTQNPRYLITVTGKKLTVTCSQNMNHEYMSWYRQDPGLGLRQIYYSMNVEVTDKGDVPEGYKVSRKEKRNFPLILESPSPNQTSLYFCASSLSKGQGLSGANVLTFGAGSRLTVL.

This clonotype was seen repeatedly, ten times or more. The chain employs TRBV5-1 and TRBJ2-1; 7 nucleotides agree with TRBD1. Germline CDR1 and CDR2: SGHRS and YFSETQ. V shed 4 bases and J 8 bases; nucleotides not matched to a gene: 12. This CDR3 contains 15 residues. The CDR3 loop reads CASSPPRQGVDEQFF. CDR3 DNA sequence: TGCGCCAGCAGCCCGCCCCGACAGGGCGTCGATGAGCAGTTCTTC.

Only a few counts were recorded for this clonotype. V is TRBV9 and J is TRBJ1-4; D perhaps matches TRBD1 (5 bases). Germline CDR1 SGDLS, CDR2 YYNGEE. This CDR3 is built from 17 residues. V lost 0 bases to trimming and J lost 3 bases, with 15 bases between them. The CDR3 here is CASSVGPPGPANEKLFF. The CDR3 DNA sequence: TGTGCCAGCAGCGTAGGGCCCCCGGGACCCGCTAATGAAAAACTGTTTTTT.

The rearrangement uses TRBV2 and TRBJ1-2, with a tentative D call TRBD1 (6 bases). The germline CDR1 and CDR2 sequences are SNHLY and FYNNEI. The CDR3 covers 13 residues. With 2 bases removed from V and 6 bases from J, the gap between germline ends came to 10 bases. This CDR3 reads CASSETGRNGYTF. CDR3 coding DNA: TGTGCCAGCAGTGAAACAGGGAGGAATGGCTACACCTTC. The entire variable domain, with the rest obtained from reference TRBV2 and TRBJ1-2, is as follows: EPEVTQTPSHQVTQMGQEVILRCVPISNHLYFYWYRQILGQKVEFLVSFYNNEISEKSEIFDDQFSVERPDGSNFTLKIRSTKLEDSAMYFCASSETGRNGYTFGSGTRLTVV.

CDR3 region: CSVGINNYGYTF. Written as DNA, the CDR3 is TGCAGCGTTGGTATCAATAACTATGGCTACACCTTC. The chain carries TRBV29-1 and TRBJ1-2; D unclear. Trimming took 4 bases from V and 1 from J, leaving 7 bases between them. There are 12 residues in the CDR3. Germline-derived CDR1 and CDR2 are SQVTM and ANQGSEA.

The sample holds many counts of this clonotype. The V gene is TRBV12-3 or TRBV12-4, the J gene TRBJ1-2, with D tentatively TRBD1 (6 bases). The V gene lost 5 bases and the J gene lost 8 bases, with 15 bases spanning the gap. The CDR3 is 13 residues long. CDR3 region: CASSLLGAQGYTF. CDR3 DNA: TGTGCCAGCAGTCTATTGGGGGCGCAGGGCTACACCTTC.

This clonotype was counted ten times or more. This chain connects TRBV6-1 to TRBJ2-7; 9 nucleotides align to TRBD1. The V segment lost 8 bases and the J segment 6 bases; nucleotides outside the gene matches: 8. The CDR3 is 13 residues long. Germline CDR1 and CDR2: MNHNS and SASEGT. CDR3 DNA: TGTGCCAGCCGGGACAGGGTCCCCCTCGAGCAGTACTTC. This encodes CASRDRVPLEQYF.

This clonotype was seen only a few times. The V and J genes are TRBV30 and TRBJ1-1; a possible D gene is TRBD1 (6 bases). The CDR3 has 11 amino acids. The germline V and J ends were trimmed by 0 bases and 8 bases, with 7 bases remaining between them. Germline values: CDR1 GTSNPN, CDR2 SVGIG (reference sequence). The CDR3: CAWSVGQEAFF. The CDR3 DNA is TGTGCCTGGAGTGTAGGACAGGAAGCTTTCTTT.

This chain links TRBV18 with TRBJ1-5, with D unresolved. The CDR3 runs to 13 residues. Germline V lookup: CDR1 KGHSH, CDR2 LQKENI. V was cut by 3 bases and J by 7 bases, with 10 bases left in between. In DNA form, the CDR3 reads TGTGCCAGCTCACCGGGATCTCAACAGCCCCAGCATTTT. Its translation: CASSPGSQQPQHF.

This clonotype came up many times. V is TRBV20-1 and J is TRBJ2-1; the D is unclear. V was pared by 2 bases and J by 9 bases, with 17 bases between. The CDR3 consists of 14 residues. From germline, CDR1 is DFQATT and CDR2 SNEGSKA (reference sequence). The CDR3, as DNA: TGCAGTGCTAGAAGTCGTCCCAAGGGCGGTGAGCAGTTCTTC. Translated, it gives CSARSRPKGGEQFF.